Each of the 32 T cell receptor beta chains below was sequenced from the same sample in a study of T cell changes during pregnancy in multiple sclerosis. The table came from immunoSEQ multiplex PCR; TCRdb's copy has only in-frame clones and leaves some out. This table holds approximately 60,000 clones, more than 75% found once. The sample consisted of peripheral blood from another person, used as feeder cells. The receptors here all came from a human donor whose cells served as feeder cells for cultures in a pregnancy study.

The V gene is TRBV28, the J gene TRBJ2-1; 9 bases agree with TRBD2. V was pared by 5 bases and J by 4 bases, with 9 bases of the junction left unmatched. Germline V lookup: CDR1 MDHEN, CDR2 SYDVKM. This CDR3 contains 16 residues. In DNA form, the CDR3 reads TGTGCCAGCAGTACGGGACTAGCAGACCCTTACAATGAGCAGTTCTTC. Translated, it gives CASSTGLADPYNEQFF.

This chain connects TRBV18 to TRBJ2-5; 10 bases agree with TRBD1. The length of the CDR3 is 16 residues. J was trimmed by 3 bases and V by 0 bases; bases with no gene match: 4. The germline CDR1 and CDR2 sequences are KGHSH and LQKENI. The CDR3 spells CASSPPGQGGKETQYF. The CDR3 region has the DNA TGTGCCAGCTCACCACCCGGACAGGGGGGAAAAGAGACCCAGTACTTC.

The CDR3 coding sequence is TGTGCCAGCAGCCAAGATCTAAGGGGCCCGTACAATGAGCAGTTCTTC. Its protein is CASSQDLRGPYNEQFF. The rearrangement uses TRBV4-2 and TRBJ2-1; TRBD1 might be the D (5 bases). Between the trimmed V and J ends, which lost 0 bases and 4 bases, there was a span of 13 bases. The CDR3 length is 16 residues. In germline, CDR1 is LGHNA, CDR2 YNFKEQ.

Written as DNA, the CDR3 is TGTGCCAGCACCCCGGGACTAGTAGAGACCCAGTACTTC. It specifies CASTPGLVETQYF. The J gene is TRBJ2-5, the V gene TRBV6-5; 8 bases agree with TRBD2. Germline CDR1 MNHEY, CDR2 SVGAGI. The V segment lost 7 bases and the J segment 4 bases; nucleotides outside the gene matches: 5. This CDR3 spans 13 amino acids.

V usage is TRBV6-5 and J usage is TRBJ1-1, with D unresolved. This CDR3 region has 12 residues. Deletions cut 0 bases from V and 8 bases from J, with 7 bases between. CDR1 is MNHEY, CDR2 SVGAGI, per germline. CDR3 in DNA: TGTGCCAGCAGTTACTCGGGCAGGGAAGCTTTCTTT. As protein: CASSYSGREAFF.

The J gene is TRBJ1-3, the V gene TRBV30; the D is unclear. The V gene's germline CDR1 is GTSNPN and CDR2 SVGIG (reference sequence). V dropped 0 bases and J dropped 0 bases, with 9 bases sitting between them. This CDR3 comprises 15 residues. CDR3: CAWSVMGISGNTIYF. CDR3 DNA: TGTGCCTGGAGTGTAATGGGGATCTCTGGAAACACCATATATTTT.

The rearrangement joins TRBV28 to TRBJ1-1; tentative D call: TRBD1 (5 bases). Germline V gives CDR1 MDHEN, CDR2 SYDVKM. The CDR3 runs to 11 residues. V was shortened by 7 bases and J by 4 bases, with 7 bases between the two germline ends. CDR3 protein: CASKGSTEAFF. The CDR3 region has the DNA TGTGCCAGCAAGGGGAGCACTGAAGCTTTCTTT.

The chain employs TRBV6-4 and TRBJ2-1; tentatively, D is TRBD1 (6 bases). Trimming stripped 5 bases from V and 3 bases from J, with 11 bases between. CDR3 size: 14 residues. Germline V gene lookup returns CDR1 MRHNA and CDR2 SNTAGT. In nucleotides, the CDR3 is TGTGCCAGCAGTATACAGGGCGACTACAATGAGCAGTTCTTC. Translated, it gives CASSIQGDYNEQFF.

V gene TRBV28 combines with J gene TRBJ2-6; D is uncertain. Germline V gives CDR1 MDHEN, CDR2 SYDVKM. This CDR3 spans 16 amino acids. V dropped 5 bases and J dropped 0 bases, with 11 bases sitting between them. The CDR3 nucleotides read TGTGCCAGCAGTCCAGACATACCCTCTGGGGCCAACGTCCTGACTTTC. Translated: CASSPDIPSGANVLTF.

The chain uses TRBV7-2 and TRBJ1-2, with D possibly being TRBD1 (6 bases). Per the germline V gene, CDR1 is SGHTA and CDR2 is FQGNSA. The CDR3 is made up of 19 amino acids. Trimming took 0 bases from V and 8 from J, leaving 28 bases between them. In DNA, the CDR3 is TGTGCCAGCAGCTTAGCGAACCAGGGGATGGCTACCAGACTGAAAGGCTACACCTTC. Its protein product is CASSLANQGMATRLKGYTF.

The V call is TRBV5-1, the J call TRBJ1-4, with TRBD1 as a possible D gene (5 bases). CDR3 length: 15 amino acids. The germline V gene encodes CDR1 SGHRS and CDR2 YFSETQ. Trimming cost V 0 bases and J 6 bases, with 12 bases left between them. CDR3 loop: CASSLEGGDYEKLFF. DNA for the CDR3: TGCGCCAGCAGCTTGGAAGGTGGGGACTATGAAAAACTGTTTTTT.

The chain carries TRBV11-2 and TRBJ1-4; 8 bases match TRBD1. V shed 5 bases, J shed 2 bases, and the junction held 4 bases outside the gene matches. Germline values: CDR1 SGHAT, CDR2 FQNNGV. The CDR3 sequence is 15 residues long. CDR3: CASSPRTGTNEKLFF. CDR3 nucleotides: TGTGCCAGCAGCCCCCGGACAGGGACTAATGAAAAACTGTTTTTT.

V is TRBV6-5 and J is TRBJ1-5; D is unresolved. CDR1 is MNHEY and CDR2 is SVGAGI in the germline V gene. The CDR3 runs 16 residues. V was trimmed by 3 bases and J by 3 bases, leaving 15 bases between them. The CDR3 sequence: CASSYRSAVHNQPQHF. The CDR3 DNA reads TGTGCCAGCAGTTATCGGTCGGCAGTCCACAATCAGCCCCAGCATTTT.

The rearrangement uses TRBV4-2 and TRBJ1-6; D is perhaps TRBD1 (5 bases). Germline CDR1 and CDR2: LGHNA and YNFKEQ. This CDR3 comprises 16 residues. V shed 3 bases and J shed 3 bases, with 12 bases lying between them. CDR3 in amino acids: CASSHPPGGYNSPLHF. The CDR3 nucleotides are TGTGCCAGCAGCCATCCCCCCGGGGGCTATAATTCACCCCTCCACTTT.

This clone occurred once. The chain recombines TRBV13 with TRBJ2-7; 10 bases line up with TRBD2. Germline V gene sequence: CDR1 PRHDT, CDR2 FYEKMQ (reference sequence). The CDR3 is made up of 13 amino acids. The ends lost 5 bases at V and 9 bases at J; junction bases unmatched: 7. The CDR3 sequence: CASSPWTSGRQYF. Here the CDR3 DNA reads TGTGCCAGCAGCCCGTGGACTAGCGGAAGGCAGTACTTC.

CDR3 amino acids: CASSSMQGLSGNTIYF. CDR3 DNA: TGTGCCAGCAGCTCGATGCAGGGGCTCTCTGGAAACACCATATATTTT. The chain couples TRBV13 to TRBJ1-3, with D perhaps TRBD1 (6 bases). In germline, CDR1 is PRHDT, CDR2 FYEKMQ (reference sequence). The CDR3 has 16 amino acids. V lost 4 bases and J lost 0, with 13 bases in between.

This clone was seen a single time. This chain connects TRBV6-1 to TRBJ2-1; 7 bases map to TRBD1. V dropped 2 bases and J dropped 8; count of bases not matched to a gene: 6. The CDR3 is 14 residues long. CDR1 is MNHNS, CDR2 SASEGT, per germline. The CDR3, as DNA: TGTGCCAGCAGTGAAAAGACAGGGTGGCATGAGCAGTTCTTC. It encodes CASSEKTGWHEQFF.

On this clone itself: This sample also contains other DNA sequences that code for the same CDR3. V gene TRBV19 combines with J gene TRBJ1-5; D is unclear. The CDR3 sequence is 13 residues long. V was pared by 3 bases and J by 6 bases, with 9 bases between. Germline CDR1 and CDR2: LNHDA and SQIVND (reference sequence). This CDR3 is CASSISGSQPQHF. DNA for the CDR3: TGTGCCAGTAGTATCTCGGGGTCTCAGCCCCAGCATTTT.

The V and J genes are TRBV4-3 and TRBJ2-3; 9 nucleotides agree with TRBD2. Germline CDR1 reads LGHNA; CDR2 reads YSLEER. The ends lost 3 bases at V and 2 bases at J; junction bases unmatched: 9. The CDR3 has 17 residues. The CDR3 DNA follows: TGCGCCAGCAGCCAGGGCCCTAGCGGGGACTACACAGATACGCAGTATTTT. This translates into CASSQGPSGDYTDTQYF.

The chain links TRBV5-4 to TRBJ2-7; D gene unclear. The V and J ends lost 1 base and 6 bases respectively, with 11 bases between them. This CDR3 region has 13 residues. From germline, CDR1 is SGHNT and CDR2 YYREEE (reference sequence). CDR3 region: CASSLIGKGEQYF. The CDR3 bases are TGTGCCAGCAGCTTGATAGGTAAAGGCGAGCAGTACTTC.

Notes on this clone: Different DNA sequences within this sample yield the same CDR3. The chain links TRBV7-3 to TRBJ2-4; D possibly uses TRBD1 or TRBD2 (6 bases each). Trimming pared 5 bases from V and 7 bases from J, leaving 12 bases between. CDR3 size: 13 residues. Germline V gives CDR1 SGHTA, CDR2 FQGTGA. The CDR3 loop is CASSPEGGNIQYF. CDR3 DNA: TGTGCCAGCAGCCCAGAAGGGGGGAACATTCAGTACTTC.

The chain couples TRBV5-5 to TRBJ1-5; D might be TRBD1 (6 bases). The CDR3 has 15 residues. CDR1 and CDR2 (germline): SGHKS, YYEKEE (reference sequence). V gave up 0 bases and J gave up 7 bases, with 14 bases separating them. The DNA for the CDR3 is TGTGCCAGCAGCTTGGGGACAGCCACCGTGCAGCCCCAGCATTTT. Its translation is CASSLGTATVQPQHF.

In DNA form, the CDR3 reads TGTGCCAGCAGCGCCTACGAGCAGTACTTC. Protein product: CASSAYEQYF. The rearrangement joins TRBV9 to TRBJ2-7; D gene unclear. The V gene lost 3 bases and the J gene lost 2 bases, with 0 bases spanning the gap. The CDR3 has 10 residues. CDR1 and CDR2 from the germline V gene are SGDLS and YYNGEE.

The CDR3 sequence: CASSVGQGLSYNEQFF. CDR3 in DNA: TGTGCCAGTAGTGTTGGACAGGGCCTCTCCTACAATGAGCAGTTCTTC. The rearrangement uses TRBV19 and TRBJ2-1; 8 bases align to TRBD1. V trimming: 5 bases; J trimming: 0 bases; junction bases outside the gene matches: 6. Germline V gene sequence: CDR1 LNHDA, CDR2 SQIVND (reference sequence). The CDR3 is 16 residues long. The full variable domain, its missing parts supplied by reference TRBV19 and TRBJ2-1, is DGGITQSPKYLFRKEGQNVTLSCEQNLNHDAMYWYRQDPGQGLRLIYYSQIVNDFQKGDIAEGYSVSREKKESFPLTVTSAQKNPTAFYLCASSVGQGLSYNEQFFGPGTRLTVL.

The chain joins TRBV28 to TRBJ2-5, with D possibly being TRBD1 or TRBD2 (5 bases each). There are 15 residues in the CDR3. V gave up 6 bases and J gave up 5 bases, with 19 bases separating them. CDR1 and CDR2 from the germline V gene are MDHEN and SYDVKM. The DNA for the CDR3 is TGTGCCAGCAGCGCCGGGACCGCGGCCCGCGAGACCCAGTACTTC. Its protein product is CASSAGTAARETQYF.

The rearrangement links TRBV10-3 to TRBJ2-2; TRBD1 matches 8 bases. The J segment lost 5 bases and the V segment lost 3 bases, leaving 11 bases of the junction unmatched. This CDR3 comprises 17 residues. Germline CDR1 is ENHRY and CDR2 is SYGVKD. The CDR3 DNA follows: TGTGCCATCAGTGATCCCAGGACAGGGATATCAACCGGGGAGCTGTTTTTT. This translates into CAISDPRTGISTGELFF.

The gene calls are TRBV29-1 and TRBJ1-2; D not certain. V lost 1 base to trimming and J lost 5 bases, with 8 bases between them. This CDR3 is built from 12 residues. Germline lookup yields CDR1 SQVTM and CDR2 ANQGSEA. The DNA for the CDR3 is TGCAGCGTTGAAGGGCCCCGGTATGGCTACACCTTC. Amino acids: CSVEGPRYGYTF.

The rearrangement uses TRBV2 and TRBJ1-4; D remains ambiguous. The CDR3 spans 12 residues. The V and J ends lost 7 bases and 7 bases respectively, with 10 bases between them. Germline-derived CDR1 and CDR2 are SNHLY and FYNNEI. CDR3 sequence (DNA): TGTGCCAGCAACGGAGGATTTGAAAAACTGTTTTTT. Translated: CASNGGFEKLFF.

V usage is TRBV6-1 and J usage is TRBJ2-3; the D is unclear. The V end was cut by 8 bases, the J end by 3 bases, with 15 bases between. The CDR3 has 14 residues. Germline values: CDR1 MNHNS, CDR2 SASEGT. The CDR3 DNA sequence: TGTGCCAGCTTGTATGGCCTAGATACAGATACGCAGTATTTT. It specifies CASLYGLDTDTQYF.

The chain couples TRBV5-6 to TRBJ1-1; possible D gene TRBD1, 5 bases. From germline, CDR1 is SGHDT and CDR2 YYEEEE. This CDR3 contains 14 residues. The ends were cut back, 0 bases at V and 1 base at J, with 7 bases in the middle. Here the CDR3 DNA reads TGTGCCAGCAGCTTGGTAAGGGGGAACACTGAAGCTTTCTTT. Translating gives CASSLVRGNTEAFF.

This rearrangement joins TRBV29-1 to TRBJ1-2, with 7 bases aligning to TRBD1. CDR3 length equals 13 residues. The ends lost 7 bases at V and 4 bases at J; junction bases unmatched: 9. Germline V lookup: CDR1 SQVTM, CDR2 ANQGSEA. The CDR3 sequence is CSGATGAPYGYTF. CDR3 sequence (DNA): TGCAGCGGAGCTACAGGGGCCCCCTATGGCTACACCTTC.

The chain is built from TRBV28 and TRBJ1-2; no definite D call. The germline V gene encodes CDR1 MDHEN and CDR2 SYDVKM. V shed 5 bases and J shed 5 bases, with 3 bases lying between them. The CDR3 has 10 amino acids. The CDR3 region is CASSRYGYTF. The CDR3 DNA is TGTGCCAGCAGTAGATATGGCTACACCTTC.